A selection of T cell receptor beta chains follows, all from one sample in a study of cytomegalovirus exposure and HLA in healthy donors. Here immunoSEQ multiplex PCR was the method, and the copy in TCRdb shows in-frame clones only, minus some. The sample lists 100,000 to 150,000 clones; approximately 8.9% were seen once. Sequenced: PBMCs. The receptor set was obtained from a woman aged 40 to 50 in good health and CMV-seropositive. Both conserved end residues are part of each CDR3. D genes are given only for firm matches. Clone size is given for some rows only: seen once, a few or many times, or a class if the clone is expanded.

d_gene: TRBD1; abundance: NA; j_gene: TRBJ1-1; v_gene: TRBV5-6; CDR3aa: CASSRTGVNEAFF; CDR3nt: TGTGCCAGCAGCCGGACAGGAGTAAATGAAGCTTTCTTT
d_gene: NA; abundance: few; j_gene: TRBJ1-4; v_gene: TRBV19; CDR3aa: CASSILPGLSTEKLFF; CDR3nt: TGTGCCAGTAGTATTTTGCCAGGCCTTTCTACTGAAAAACTGTTTTTT
d_gene: NA; abundance: few; j_gene: TRBJ1-5; v_gene: TRBV2; CDR3aa: CASLPDSENQPQHF; CDR3nt: TGTGCCAGCCTTCCCGATAGCGAAAATCAGCCCCAGCATTTT
d_gene: NA; abundance: few; j_gene: TRBJ2-6; v_gene: TRBV7-9; CDR3aa: CASSLANSIGANVLTF; CDR3nt: TGTGCCAGCAGCTTAGCAAATTCCATCGGGGCCAACGTCCTGACTTTC
d_gene: NA; abundance: few; j_gene: TRBJ2-7; v_gene: TRBV29-1; CDR3aa: CSVSVGSYEQYF; CDR3nt: TGCAGCGTCAGCGTGGGCTCCTACGAGCAGTACTTC
d_gene: TRBD1; abundance: NA; j_gene: TRBJ1-3; v_gene: TRBV12-5; CDR3aa: CVPPDRDNTIYF; CDR3nt: TGTGTCCCACCCGACAGGGACAACACCATATATTTT
d_gene: NA; abundance: NA; j_gene: TRBJ2-7; v_gene: TRBV6-1; CDR3aa: CASTLTGGSYEQYF; CDR3nt: TGTGCCAGCACCCTGACAGGAGGCTCCTACGAGCAGTACTTC
d_gene: TRBD2; abundance: few; j_gene: TRBJ2-3; v_gene: TRBV7-2; CDR3aa: CASSLGRSGGARTDTQYF; CDR3nt: TGTGCCAGCAGCTTAGGAAGAAGCGGGGGGGCCCGGACAGATACGCAGTATTTT
d_gene: TRBD1; abundance: few; j_gene: TRBJ1-2; v_gene: TRBV7-9; CDR3aa: CASSLSGTDRPNYGYTF; CDR3nt: TGTGCCAGCAGCTTATCCGGGACAGATAGACCGAACTATGGCTACACCTTC
d_gene: TRBD1; abundance: few; j_gene: TRBJ2-7; v_gene: TRBV18; CDR3aa: CASSPPAGGSDEQYF; CDR3nt: TGTGCCAGCTCACCACCGGCAGGGGGATCGGACGAGCAGTACTTC
d_gene: NA; abundance: NA; j_gene: TRBJ1-6; v_gene: TRBV7-3; CDR3aa: CASSLNSYNSPLHF; CDR3nt: TGTGCCAGCAGCTTAAACAGCTATAATTCACCCCTCCACTTT
d_gene: NA; abundance: few; j_gene: TRBJ2-1; v_gene: TRBV4-3; CDR3aa: CASSQEFRDEQFF; CDR3nt: TGCGCCAGCAGCCAAGAATTCCGCGATGAGCAGTTCTTC
d_gene: NA; abundance: NA; j_gene: TRBJ2-3; v_gene: TRBV5-6; CDR3aa: CASSLERGSTDTQYF; CDR3nt: TGTGCCAGCAGCTTGGAACGGGGGAGCACAGATACGCAGTATTTT
d_gene: TRBD1; abundance: NA; j_gene: TRBJ2-3; v_gene: TRBV27; CDR3aa: CASSFHRGLGTDTQYF; CDR3nt: TGTGCCAGCAGTTTCCACAGGGGGCTTGGCACAGATACGCAGTATTTT
d_gene: TRBD1; abundance: few; j_gene: TRBJ1-1; v_gene: TRBV7-2; CDR3aa: CASSFRTGVPTEAFF; CDR3nt: TGTGCCAGCAGCTTCCGGACAGGAGTCCCAACTGAAGCTTTCTTT
d_gene: TRBD1; abundance: few; j_gene: TRBJ1-4; v_gene: TRBV27; CDR3aa: CASSTLEGAGNEKLFF; CDR3nt: TGTGCCAGCAGTACCCTTGAGGGGGCTGGGAATGAAAAACTGTTTTTT
d_gene: NA; abundance: NA; j_gene: TRBJ1-5; v_gene: TRBV7-9; CDR3aa: CASSSDSVNQPQHF; CDR3nt: TGTGCCAGCAGCTCGGACAGTGTGAATCAGCCCCAGCATTTT
d_gene: NA; abundance: NA; j_gene: TRBJ2-3; v_gene: TRBV9; CDR3aa: CASSVVGGDADTQYF; CDR3nt: TGTGCCAGCAGCGTAGTTGGGGGCGACGCAGATACGCAGTATTTT
d_gene: NA; abundance: few; j_gene: TRBJ2-1; v_gene: TRBV5-1; CDR3aa: CASSLALRRSYNEQFF; CDR3nt: TGCGCCAGCAGCTTGGCCCTGAGGCGGTCCTACAATGAGCAGTTCTTC
d_gene: TRBD2; abundance: NA; j_gene: TRBJ2-1; v_gene: TRBV11-2; CDR3aa: CASTNLGGTSRDEQFF; CDR3nt: TGTGCCAGCACAAACCTCGGGGGGACCTCTCGGGATGAGCAGTTCTTC
d_gene: TRBD2; abundance: NA; j_gene: TRBJ2-5; v_gene: TRBV7-9; CDR3aa: CASSLGLAVQETQYF; CDR3nt: TGTGCCAGCAGCTTAGGCCTAGCGGTACAAGAGACCCAGTACTTC
d_gene: TRBD1; abundance: few; j_gene: TRBJ1-4; v_gene: TRBV6-1; CDR3aa: CASSVTTGGVRGNEKLFF; CDR3nt: TGTGCCAGCAGTGTTACGACAGGGGGCGTTCGTGGTAATGAAAAACTGTTTTTT
d_gene: NA; abundance: few; j_gene: TRBJ1-5; v_gene: TRBV6-5; CDR3aa: CASSRSQNSNQPQHF; CDR3nt: TGTGCCAGCAGTCGCTCGCAGAACAGCAATCAGCCCCAGCATTTT
d_gene: TRBD1; abundance: NA; j_gene: TRBJ1-4; v_gene: TRBV13; CDR3aa: CASSLAGQASEKLFF; CDR3nt: TGTGCCAGCAGCTTAGCGGGACAGGCGAGTGAAAAACTGTTTTTT
d_gene: TRBD2; abundance: NA; j_gene: TRBJ2-7; v_gene: TRBV19; CDR3aa: CASSRGLVRSYEQYF; CDR3nt: TGTGCCAGTAGTCGGGGACTAGTAAGATCCTACGAGCAGTACTTC